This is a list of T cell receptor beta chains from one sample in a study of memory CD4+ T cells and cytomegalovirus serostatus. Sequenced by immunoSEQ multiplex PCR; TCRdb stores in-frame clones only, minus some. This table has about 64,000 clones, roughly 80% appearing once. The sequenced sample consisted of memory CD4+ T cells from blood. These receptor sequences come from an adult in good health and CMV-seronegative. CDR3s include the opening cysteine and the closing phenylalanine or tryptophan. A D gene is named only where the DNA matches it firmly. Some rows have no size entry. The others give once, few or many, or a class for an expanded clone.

cdr3_nt: TGTGCCAGCAGCTTAGAACCCATGGGGAATGAGCAGTTCTTC
cdr3_aa: CASSLEPMGNEQFF
d_call: -
clone_size: -
v_call: TRBV7-8
j_call: TRBJ2-1

cdr3_nt: TGTGCCAGCAGCCCCTACGTAGGTGAGCAGTTCTTC
cdr3_aa: CASSPYVGEQFF
d_call: -
clone_size: -
v_call: TRBV7-2
j_call: TRBJ2-1

cdr3_nt: TGTGCCAGCAGCTTACAGGGGAATAGCAATCAGCCCCAGCATTTT
cdr3_aa: CASSLQGNSNQPQHF
d_call: TRBD1
clone_size: -
v_call: TRBV5-6
j_call: TRBJ1-5

cdr3_nt: TGCGCCAGCAGCAGGGGTAGGACAGGGAGCGGCCAAGAGACCCAGTACTTC
cdr3_aa: CASSRGRTGSGQETQYF
d_call: TRBD1
clone_size: -
v_call: TRBV5-1
j_call: TRBJ2-5

cdr3_nt: TGTGCCAGCAGCTTAACAGGCCAGGTCAAAAACATTCAGTACTTC
cdr3_aa: CASSLTGQVKNIQYF
d_call: -
clone_size: -
v_call: TRBV11-2
j_call: TRBJ2-4

cdr3_nt: TGTGCCAGCAGTTTATCCGGCAGGGGAGCCGGGGCCAACGTCCTGACTTTC
cdr3_aa: CASSLSGRGAGANVLTF
d_call: -
clone_size: -
v_call: TRBV27
j_call: TRBJ2-6

cdr3_nt: TGTGCCAGCAGTTACCGACTCCCTAGCTCTGGAAACACCATATATTTT
cdr3_aa: CASSYRLPSSGNTIYF
d_call: -
clone_size: -
v_call: TRBV6-5
j_call: TRBJ1-3

cdr3_nt: TGTGCCTGGAGTGTACTCAGCACCGGGGAGCTGTTTTTT
cdr3_aa: CAWSVLSTGELFF
d_call: -
clone_size: -
v_call: TRBV30
j_call: TRBJ2-2

cdr3_nt: TGTGCCAGCAGTCTAACGACCGGGACGGGCGAGGAGACCCAGTACTTC
cdr3_aa: CASSLTTGTGEETQYF
d_call: -
clone_size: few
v_call: TRBV6-6
j_call: TRBJ2-5

cdr3_nt: TGTGCCAGCAGCTTGGATCGAGGCACTGAAGCTTTCTTT
cdr3_aa: CASSLDRGTEAFF
d_call: -
clone_size: -
v_call: TRBV11-2
j_call: TRBJ1-1

cdr3_nt: TGTGCCTGGAGTCCCTCCGGGATCCCCGGGCCCTACGAGCAGTACTTC
cdr3_aa: CAWSPSGIPGPYEQYF
d_call: -
clone_size: few
v_call: TRBV30
j_call: TRBJ2-7

cdr3_nt: TGTGCCAGCAGTGAACAGGGTGGTGGACAGGCCAATCAGCCCCAGCATTTT
cdr3_aa: CASSEQGGGQANQPQHF
d_call: TRBD1
clone_size: -
v_call: TRBV6-1
j_call: TRBJ1-5

cdr3_nt: TGTGCCAGCAGTCCCCTAGCGGGGGGGAACACCGGGGAGCTGTTTTTT
cdr3_aa: CASSPLAGGNTGELFF
d_call: TRBD2
clone_size: -
v_call: TRBV2
j_call: TRBJ2-2

cdr3_nt: TGTGCCAGCTCACCACCAACGGGAGTAAACAATGAGCAGTTCTTC
cdr3_aa: CASSPPTGVNNEQFF
d_call: -
clone_size: -
v_call: TRBV18
j_call: TRBJ2-1

cdr3_nt: TGTGCCAGCTCACCCGTAAGGACAGGGGAACATAATTCACCCCTCCACTTT
cdr3_aa: CASSPVRTGEHNSPLHF
d_call: TRBD1
clone_size: -
v_call: TRBV18
j_call: TRBJ1-6

cdr3_nt: TGTGCCAGCAGCAGGGGACTAGCACAAGAGACCCAGTACTTC
cdr3_aa: CASSRGLAQETQYF
d_call: TRBD2
clone_size: -
v_call: TRBV11-2
j_call: TRBJ2-5

cdr3_nt: TGTGCCAGCAGCCTCTGGCGGGAGGGCCGCGATGAGCAGTTCTTC
cdr3_aa: CASSLWREGRDEQFF
d_call: TRBD2
clone_size: once
v_call: TRBV5-4
j_call: TRBJ2-1

cdr3_nt: TGTGCCAGCAGCTCGGGACTAGCGGGAGTACGAGAGACCCAGTACTTC
cdr3_aa: CASSSGLAGVRETQYF
d_call: TRBD2
clone_size: -
v_call: TRBV7-2
j_call: TRBJ2-5

cdr3_nt: TGCGCCAGCACCGGGAGAGGAGGATATGGCTACACCTTC
cdr3_aa: CASTGRGGYGYTF
d_call: -
clone_size: -
v_call: TRBV5-1
j_call: TRBJ1-2

cdr3_nt: TGTGCCAGCAGCTTAGACAGGTCGAACACTGAAGCTTTCTTT
cdr3_aa: CASSLDRSNTEAFF
d_call: -
clone_size: once
v_call: TRBV7-8
j_call: TRBJ1-1

cdr3_nt: TGTGCCAGCAGCTCCCGACAGGGCAATCAGCCCCAGCATTTT
cdr3_aa: CASSSRQGNQPQHF
d_call: -
clone_size: -
v_call: TRBV7-2
j_call: TRBJ1-5

cdr3_nt: TGTGCCAGCAGCCAAGATGGACGGAACAATCAGCCCCAGCATTTT
cdr3_aa: CASSQDGRNNQPQHF
d_call: -
clone_size: -
v_call: TRBV4-2
j_call: TRBJ1-5